Following are 30 T cell receptor beta chains from one sample sequenced in a study of cytomegalovirus exposure and HLA in healthy donors. Clones were sequenced by immunoSEQ multiplex PCR, and TCRdb holds only the in-frame ones, with some missing. The profile shows some 200,000 clones, 84% of them singletons. Specimen: PBMCs. These receptors originate from a woman aged 25-40 years in good health and CMV-seropositive.

This sequence joins TRBV28 and TRBJ2-7; D perhaps matches TRBD1 (5 bases). The CDR3 sequence is 13 residues long. CDR1 and CDR2 (germline): MDHEN, SYDVKM. V was trimmed by 7 bases and J by 5 bases, leaving 15 bases between them. CDR3: CASTDSLTDEQYF. CDR3 DNA: TGTGCCAGCACCGACAGCCTAACCGACGAGCAGTACTTC.

This chain links TRBV18 with TRBJ1-5; 8 positions agree with TRBD1. Trimming cost V 3 bases and J 5 bases; bases outside gene matches: 3. This CDR3 has 14 amino acids. Germline loops: CDR1 KGHSH, CDR2 LQKENI. CDR3 sequence (DNA): TGTGCCAGCTCACCTACGGACAGGGATCAGCCCCAGCATTTT. It is translated as CASSPTDRDQPQHF.

The genes are TRBV6-5 and TRBJ1-4; D might be TRBD1 (6 bases). The CDR3 contains 15 residues. The V and J ends lost 7 bases and 5 bases respectively, with 17 bases between them. Per the germline V gene, CDR1 is MNHEY and CDR2 is SVGAGI. CDR3 in DNA: TGTGCCAGCAACGACAGGAGGGGGGGAAATGAAAAACTGTTTTTT. Its protein is CASNDRRGGNEKLFF.

The gene calls are TRBV28 and TRBJ1-5, with TRBD1 as a possible D gene (6 bases). Trimming removed 4 bases at V and 0 bases at J, with 13 bases between. Germline assignment: CDR1 MDHEN and CDR2 SYDVKM. This CDR3 spans 16 amino acids. The CDR3 reads CASSSTTGPSNQPQHF. CDR3 coding DNA: TGTGCCAGCAGTTCCACGACAGGCCCTAGCAATCAGCCCCAGCATTTT.

V and J are TRBV5-1 and TRBJ2-1, with 8 nucleotides matching TRBD2. The CDR3 contains 14 residues. The J segment lost 9 bases and the V segment lost 0 bases, leaving 5 bases of the junction unmatched. Looked up from germline, CDR1 is SGHRS and CDR2 is YFSETQ. CDR3 sequence: CASSLDGLAGEQFF. CDR3 DNA: TGCGCCAGCAGCTTGGATGGACTAGCCGGTGAGCAGTTCTTC.

V is TRBV7-2 and J is TRBJ2-2, with a possible D match to TRBD2 (5 bases). This CDR3 has 17 residues. Deletions cut 1 base from V and 7 bases from J, with 19 bases between. CDR1 SGHTA and CDR2 FQGNSA come from the germline V gene. The DNA for the CDR3 is TGTGCCAGCAGCTTAGGTTTCGCAGCGGCCCGCATCGGGGAGCTGTTTTTT. It codes for CASSLGFAAARIGELFF.

The chain employs TRBV5-8 and TRBJ1-4; no reliable D call. Germline assignment: CDR1 SGHTS and CDR2 YDEGEE. Trimming removed 4 bases from V and 6 bases from J, with 10 bases in between. This CDR3 spans 13 amino acids. CDR3 residues: CASSPGIDEKLFF. The CDR3, as DNA: TGTGCCAGCAGCCCCGGGATCGATGAAAAACTGTTTTTT.

Written as DNA, the CDR3 is TGTGCCAGCAGCCAACGCCAGGAGCAGTTCTTC. Its protein is CASSQRQEQFF. This chain connects TRBV7-2 to TRBJ2-1; D is unclear. The CDR3 is made up of 11 amino acids. Germline V gene lookup returns CDR1 SGHTA and CDR2 FQGNSA. Trimming pared 5 bases from V and 10 bases from J, leaving 9 bases between.

The chain's CDR3 is CASSIGLGKATQYF. The CDR3 coding sequence is TGTGCCAGTAGTATAGGGCTAGGTAAAGCGACCCAGTACTTC. The chain uses TRBV19 and TRBJ2-5; D call uncertain. There are 14 residues in the CDR3. Germline-derived CDR1 and CDR2 are LNHDA and SQIVND (reference sequence). V dropped 1 base and J dropped 7 bases, with 13 bases sitting between them.

This chain joins TRBV20-1 and TRBJ2-5, with D possibly TRBD2 on 6 matching bases. The V gene lost 3 bases and the J gene lost 8 bases, with 10 bases spanning the gap. This CDR3 has 11 residues. Germline V gene sequence: CDR1 DFQATT, CDR2 SNEGSKA (reference sequence). This CDR3 reads CSASSGDTQYF. The CDR3 DNA reads TGCAGTGCTAGTTCGGGAGATACCCAGTACTTC.

The gene calls are TRBV19 and TRBJ2-2; possible D gene TRBD2, 6 bases. The germline V gene has CDR1 LNHDA and CDR2 SQIVND (reference sequence). The CDR3 spans 14 residues. The V and J ends lost 6 bases and 2 bases respectively, with 10 bases between them. The chain's CDR3 is CASSPGLNTGELFF. The CDR3 DNA is TGTGCCAGTAGCCCGGGACTTAACACCGGGGAGCTGTTTTTT.

This sequence joins TRBV28 and TRBJ2-3; a weak D match, TRBD1 (6 bases). Germline CDR1 is MDHEN and CDR2 is SYDVKM. Trimming cost V 4 bases and J 2 bases, with 16 bases left between them. The length of the CDR3 is 16 residues. CDR3 in amino acids: CASSSIVRGHTDTQYF. CDR3 DNA: TGTGCCAGCAGTTCCATCGTTCGGGGACACACAGATACGCAGTATTTT.

This sequence joins TRBV28 and TRBJ2-7, with a weak D call TRBD1 (6 bases). CDR1 and CDR2 from the germline V gene are MDHEN and SYDVKM. Trimming left V 5 bases short and J 2 bases short, with 19 bases between. CDR3 length: 16 residues. The CDR3 DNA reads TGTGCCAGCAGTACCACAAACCAGGGGTCCCCCTACGAGCAGTACTTC. It translates to CASSTTNQGSPYEQYF.

This chain uses TRBV30 with TRBJ1-2; D is ambiguous. This CDR3 comprises 15 residues. V shed 2 bases and J shed 4 bases, with 17 bases lying between them. Per the germline V gene, CDR1 is GTSNPN and CDR2 is SVGIG (reference sequence). CDR3 in amino acids: CAWSPMTNSLYGYTF. The DNA for the CDR3 is TGTGCCTGGAGTCCAATGACTAATTCGCTCTATGGCTACACCTTC. The full variable domain, rest sourced from reference TRBV30 and TRBJ1-2, is SQTIHQWPATLVQPVGSPLSLECTVEGTSNPNLYWYRQAAGRGLQLLFYSVGIGQISSEVPQNLSASRPQDRQFILSSKKLLLSDSGFYLCAWSPMTNSLYGYTFGSGTRLTVV.

V is TRBV15 and J is TRBJ2-7, with D possibly matching TRBD1 (6 bases). In germline, CDR1 is LNHNV, CDR2 YYDKDF (reference sequence). Trimming shortened V by 0 bases and J by 3 bases, and 9 bases separated the two germline ends. The length of the CDR3 is 14 residues. CDR3 in DNA: TGTGCCACCAGCAGAGACAGGGGTTTCTACGAGCAGTACTTC. It translates to CATSRDRGFYEQYF.

This chain joins TRBV19 and TRBJ1-2; no clear D. Germline CDR1 is LNHDA and CDR2 is SQIVND (reference sequence). With 3 bases removed from V and 6 bases from J, the gap between germline ends came to 11 bases. The CDR3 contains 13 residues. The CDR3 is CASSMYRSDGYTF. Written as DNA, the CDR3 is TGTGCCAGTAGTATGTATCGAAGCGATGGCTACACCTTC.

The V and J genes are TRBV6-5 and TRBJ1-2; 7 positions match TRBD1. V shed 4 bases, J shed 4 bases, and the junction held 12 bases outside the gene matches. CDR1 and CDR2 from the germline V gene are MNHEY and SVGAGI. The CDR3 runs to 16 residues. CDR3 DNA sequence: TGTGCCAGCAGTTCGCTCGGGACAGTAGATCTCTATGGCTACACCTTC. It encodes CASSSLGTVDLYGYTF.

The CDR3 region is CASSSLGVGGAQETQYF. In nucleotides, the CDR3 is TGTGCCAGCAGTTCCCTCGGGGTGGGCGGGGCACAAGAGACCCAGTACTTC. The chain carries TRBV27 and TRBJ2-5, with a tentative D call TRBD2 (6 bases). Trimming left V 4 bases short and J 2 bases short, with 20 bases between. The CDR3 runs to 17 residues. The germline gives CDR1 MNHEY, CDR2 SMNVEV (reference sequence).

This clone has just a few counts. The rearrangement uses TRBV18 and TRBJ2-3; TRBD1 aligns across 8 bases. Germline V gene sequence: CDR1 KGHSH, CDR2 LQKENI. V was clipped by 4 bases and J by 6 bases; unmatched bases: 6. This CDR3 has 14 residues. For the CDR3, the DNA is TGTGCCAGCTCACTAGGACAGGGTGTGGATACGCAGTATTTT. The encoded protein is CASSLGQGVDTQYF.

The rearrangement uses TRBV6-1 and TRBJ2-7; D may be TRBD2 (5 bases). Per germline, CDR1 MNHNS and CDR2 SASEGT. The CDR3 sequence is 14 residues long. With 5 bases removed from V and 7 bases from J, the gap between germline ends came to 18 bases. CDR3 DNA: TGTGCCAGCAGTACATCCCTTACTACGGGGGAGCAGTACTTC. Translated, it gives CASSTSLTTGEQYF.

The chain links TRBV19 to TRBJ1-2, with 8 positions matching TRBD1. The CDR3 length is 16 residues. V gave up 9 bases and J gave up 5 bases; unmatched junction bases: 17. Germline CDR1 is LNHDA and CDR2 is SQIVND (reference sequence). The CDR3 DNA reads TGTGCCAGCGATGGCGCCGGGACAGGTGTCCCTTATGGCTACACCTTC. The encoded protein is CASDGAGTGVPYGYTF.

The chain employs TRBV27 and TRBJ1-1, with D unresolved. CDR1 and CDR2 (germline): MNHEY, SMNVEV (reference sequence). V gave up 7 bases and J gave up 3 bases, with 15 bases separating them. CDR3 length equals 14 residues. CDR3 DNA sequence: TGTGCCAGCACTACCGTCTCCGGGGACACTGAAGCTTTCTTT. As protein: CASTTVSGDTEAFF.

The chain recombines TRBV27 with TRBJ2-2; 11 bases are a match to TRBD2. Unmatched junction bases numbered 4, after V lost 4 bases and J lost 3 bases. CDR3 length: 16 residues. CDR1 is MNHEY, CDR2 SMNVEV, per germline (reference sequence). CDR3 coding DNA: TGTGCCAGCAGTTGGGGGACTAGCGGATACACCGGGGAGCTGTTTTTT. Protein: CASSWGTSGYTGELFF.

The chain employs TRBV6-1 and TRBJ1-1; D uncertain. The ends were cut back, 5 bases at V and 4 bases at J, with 8 bases in the middle. The CDR3 is made up of 12 amino acids. Germline lookup yields CDR1 MNHNS and CDR2 SASEGT. The CDR3 region is CASSYRSTEAFF. The DNA for the CDR3 is TGTGCCAGCAGTTATAGGAGCACTGAAGCTTTCTTT.

The chain couples TRBV5-1 to TRBJ2-3; 14 bases agree with TRBD2. CDR3 length equals 16 residues. Unmatched junction bases numbered 8, after V lost 3 bases and J lost 8 bases. Per the germline V gene, CDR1 is SGHRS and CDR2 is YFSETQ. CDR3 bases: TGCGCCAGCAGCTCCTCCGGGACTAGCGGGAGTGGTACGCAGTATTTT. This gives the protein CASSSSGTSGSGTQYF.

The rearrangement uses TRBV18 and TRBJ2-7; perhaps TRBD1 as D (6 bases). Trimming took 0 bases from V and 4 from J, leaving 13 bases between them. The germline V gene encodes CDR1 KGHSH and CDR2 LQKENI. The CDR3 sequence is 15 residues long. CDR3 bases: TGTGCCAGCTCACCACCGGAGGCAGGGGAATACGAGCAGTACTTC. The encoded protein is CASSPPEAGEYEQYF.

Points on this clone: This sequence may be a read error, since a much larger clone differs from it by one base. The chain employs TRBV7-2 and TRBJ1-1; D is unresolved. This CDR3 has 13 residues. Trimming removed 3 bases from V and 1 base from J, with 6 bases in between. Germline CDR1 SGHTA, CDR2 FQGNSA. The CDR3 DNA sequence: TGTGCCAGCAGCTTCACAGAGAACACTGAAGCTTTCTTT. Protein sequence: CASSFTENTEAFF.

The chain is built from TRBV6-5 and TRBJ2-1; a weak D match, TRBD2 (5 bases). Germline loops: CDR1 MNHEY, CDR2 SVGAGI. V shed 0 bases and J shed 2 bases, with 8 bases lying between them. The CDR3 totals 15 residues. This CDR3 reads CASSYSTGTYNEQFF. The CDR3 DNA reads as TGTGCCAGCAGTTACTCTACGGGAACCTACAATGAGCAGTTCTTC.

The rearrangement links TRBV7-2 to TRBJ1-1; D is uncertain. The CDR3 covers 15 residues. Between the trimmed V and J ends, which lost 2 bases and 0 bases, there was a span of 10 bases. From germline, CDR1 is SGHTA and CDR2 FQGNSA. CDR3 region: CASSLFPTVNTEAFF. The DNA of the CDR3 is TGTGCCAGCAGCTTATTTCCCACGGTGAACACTGAAGCTTTCTTT.

The CDR3 here is CASSSTDSPNQPQHF. CDR3 coding DNA: TGTGCCAGCAGCTCAACGGACAGCCCCAATCAGCCCCAGCATTTT. The V gene is TRBV5-5, the J gene TRBJ1-5; D may be TRBD1 (6 bases). V lost 3 bases, J lost 3 bases, and 13 bases lay in between. Per the germline V gene, CDR1 is SGHKS and CDR2 is YYEKEE (reference sequence). The CDR3 runs 15 residues.